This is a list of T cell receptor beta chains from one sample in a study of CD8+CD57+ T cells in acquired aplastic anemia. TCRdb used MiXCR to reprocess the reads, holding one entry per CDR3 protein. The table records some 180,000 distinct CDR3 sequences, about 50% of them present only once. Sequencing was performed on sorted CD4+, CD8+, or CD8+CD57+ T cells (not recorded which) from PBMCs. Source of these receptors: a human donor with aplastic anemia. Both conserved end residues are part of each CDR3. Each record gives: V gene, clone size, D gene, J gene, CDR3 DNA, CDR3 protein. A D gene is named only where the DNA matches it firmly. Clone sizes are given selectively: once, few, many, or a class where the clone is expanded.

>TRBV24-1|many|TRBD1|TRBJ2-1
TGTGCCACCAGTGATCCTCCGGGACAGGGCAACAATGAGCAGTTCTTC
CATSDPPGQGNNEQFF
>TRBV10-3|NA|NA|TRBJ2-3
TGTGCCATCAGTGAGTCGATGAGGAATACGCAGTATTTT
CAISESMRNTQYF
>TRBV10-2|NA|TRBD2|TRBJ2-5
TGCGCCACCAGGCCTTTGACGGGGGGGCCTCCGTTCGAGACCCAGTACTTC
CATRPLTGGPPFETQYF
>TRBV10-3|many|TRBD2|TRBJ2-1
TGTGCCATCAGGAAACTAGCGGGGGGGCTTGATGAGCAGTTCTTC
CAIRKLAGGLDEQFF
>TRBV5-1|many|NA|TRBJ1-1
TGCGCCAGCAGCTTGGCTTCTACGTCAGGGGACACTGAAGCTTTCTTT
CASSLASTSGDTEAFF
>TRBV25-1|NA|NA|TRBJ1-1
TGTGCCAGCAGTGATTTCCGGTTGGCTTTCTTT
CASSDFRLAFF
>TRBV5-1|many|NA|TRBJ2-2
TGCGCCAGCAGAGTGGAGAACACCGGGGAGCTGTTTTTT
CASRVENTGELFF
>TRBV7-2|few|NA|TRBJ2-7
TGTGCCAGCAGCTTAGGGGCGGGACAGTCATTCTACGAGCAGTACTTC
CASSLGAGQSFYEQYF
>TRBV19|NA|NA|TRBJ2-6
TGTGCCAGTGGTACTCTTGGGCGTTACTCTGGGGCCAACGCCCTGACTTTC
CASGTLGRYSGANALTF
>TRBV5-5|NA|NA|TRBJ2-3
TGTGCCAGCAGCTTGTTTAGCGAAACAGATACGCAGTATTTT
CASSLFSETDTQYF
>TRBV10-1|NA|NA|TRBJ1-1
TGCGCCAGCAGTGGCGGCAGCTACAACACTGAAGCTTTCTTT
CASSGGSYNTEAFF
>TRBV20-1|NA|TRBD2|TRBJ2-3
TGCAGTGGGCCGGCGGGAGGCACAGATACGCAGTATTTT
CSGPAGGTDTQYF
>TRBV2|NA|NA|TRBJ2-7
TGTGCCAGCAGTGGTCTCGAGCAGTACTTC
CASSGLEQYF
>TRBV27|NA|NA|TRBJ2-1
TGTGCCAGCACTCCTCTAGCGAAGGTCAATGAGCAGTTCTTC
CASTPLAKVNEQFF
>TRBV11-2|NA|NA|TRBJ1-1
TGTGCCAGCAGCCGAAAGCCGCCCTCAGAGAACACTGAAGCTTTCTTT
CASSRKPPSENTEAFF
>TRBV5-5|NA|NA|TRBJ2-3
TGTGCCAGCAGCCTCTGGGATGGCACAGATACGCAGTATTTT
CASSLWDGTDTQYF
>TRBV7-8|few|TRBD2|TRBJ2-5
TGTGCCAGCAGCCTGGGACTAGCGGCCCAAGAGACCCAGTACTTC
CASSLGLAAQETQYF
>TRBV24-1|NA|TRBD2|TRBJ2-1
TGTGCCACCAGTGACCAACATAGCGGGAGGGCCGGGAATGAGCAGTTCTTC
CATSDQHSGRAGNEQFF
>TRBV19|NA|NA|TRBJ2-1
TGTGCCAGTAGTAACCCGGACCTGAGCTCCTACAATGAGCAGTTCTTC
CASSNPDLSSYNEQFF
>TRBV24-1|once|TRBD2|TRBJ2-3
TGTGCCACGCCTGGGACTAGCGGAGCCACAGATACGCAGTATTTT
CATPGTSGATDTQYF
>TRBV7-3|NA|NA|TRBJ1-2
TGTGCCAGCAGCTTAGACGCTAACTATGGCTACACCTTC
CASSLDANYGYTF
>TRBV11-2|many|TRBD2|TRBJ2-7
TGTGCCAGCAGCATGAGCGGGGCCCTGATAATCTACGAGCAGTACTTC
CASSMSGALIIYEQYF
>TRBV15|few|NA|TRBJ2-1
TGTGCCACCAGTCCCAATGACAATGAGCAGTTCTTC
CATSPNDNEQFF
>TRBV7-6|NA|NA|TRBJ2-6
TGTGCCAGCAGCTTAGGACCAGGTGCTGGGGCCAACGTCCTGACTTTC
CASSLGPGAGANVLTF
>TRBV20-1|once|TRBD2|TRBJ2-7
TGCAGTGCTCCATCCCGGACTAGCGGGGGGGGAAATGAGCAGTACTTC
CSAPSRTSGGGNEQYF
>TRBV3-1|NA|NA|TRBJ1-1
TGTGCCAGCAGCTCACACGGGACGGCGAACACTGAAGCTTTCTTT
CASSSHGTANTEAFF
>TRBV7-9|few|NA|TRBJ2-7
TGTGCCAGCAGCTTAGGGCAGGCTGAGCAGTACTTC
CASSLGQAEQYF
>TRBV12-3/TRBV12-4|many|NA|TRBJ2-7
TGTGCCAGCAGCTTAGAGGGTTACGAGCAGTACTTC
CASSLEGYEQYF
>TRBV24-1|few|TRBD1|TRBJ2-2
TGTGCCACCAGTGACGAGGGACAGTCGAACACCGGGGAGCTGTTTTTT
CATSDEGQSNTGELFF
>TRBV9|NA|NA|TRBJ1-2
TGTGCCAGCAGCTTGAGGTGGGGGGGAAGCTCTGGAAACACCTTC
CASSLRWGGSSGNTF
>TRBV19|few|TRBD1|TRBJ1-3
TGTGCCAGTAGCCGGGGACAGGGCGGAAACACCATATATTTT
CASSRGQGGNTIYF
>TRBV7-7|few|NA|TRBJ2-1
TGTGCCAGCAGGACGGGGAGCAATGAGCAGTTCTTC
CASRTGSNEQFF
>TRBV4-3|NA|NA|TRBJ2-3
TGCGCCAGCAGCCTTCAAGGGGGGTATAGCACAGATACGCAGTATTTT
CASSLQGGYSTDTQYF
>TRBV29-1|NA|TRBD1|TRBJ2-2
TGCAGCGTTGAAGATAGACAGGGGGCGGTATGGGAGCTGTTTTTT
CSVEDRQGAVWELFF
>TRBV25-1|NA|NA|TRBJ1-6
TGTGCCAGCAGGGAATCGGCGAGCTCCTATAATTCACCCCTCCACTTT
CASRESASSYNSPLHF
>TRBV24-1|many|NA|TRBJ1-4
TGTGCCCCCCCCCCGATGGGGGGCGAGGGAAAACTGTTTTTT
CAPPPMGGEGKLFF